This TCR beta chain was captured by sequencing in a study of blood T cell repertoires in COVID-19. Study-level information: COVID-19 samples from acute and convalescent phases originated in the United States, Italy and Spain.

Participants, about 18 to 90 years old, spanned 25 or so US areas. Two consecutive negative NP/OP PCR tests, clearance, or resolved symptoms defined Cohort 3 recovery. In the study's own analysis: Amplification of reference gene primers provided the estimated nucleated cell counts. Repertoires were generated with immunoSEQ multiplex PCR, while TCRdb's copy carries only in-frame clones and drops some. V, J and clone size are those of that table, while D and trimming were read from the DNA. The profile shows approximately 270,000 clones, about nine tenths of them singletons. The CDR3 spans 17 residues. CDR1 and CDR2 (germline): MGHRA, YSYEKL. V dropped 1 base and J dropped 6; count of bases not matched to a gene: 9.

The TCR was taken from a woman aged 55-75 years who had recovered from COVID-19. This chain uses TRBV4-1 with TRBJ2-1, with 10 positions matching TRBD2. Material: PBMCs or T cells enriched from blood (not recorded which). The CDR3 loop is CASSQAATSGNINEQFF. The CDR3 region has the DNA TGCGCCAGCAGCCAAGCCGCCACTAGCGGGAACATCAATGAGCAGTTCTTC.